The 17 T cell receptor beta chains reported below all come from one sample, sequenced in a study of CD8 T cells in ankylosing spondylitis. TCRdb reanalysed the 5' RACE reads using MiXCR and keeps one entry per CDR3 protein. The sample lists about 390,000 distinct CDR3 sequences, 20% to 25% occurring once. Study findings and constraints: Within ankylosing spondylitis blood, a TCR beta motif made up of eight or nine highly homologous variants appeared to be characteristic.

Antigens of these TCRs are unknown. Sequences were obtained from blood, either unsorted or a sorted T cell fraction (not recorded which). Receptor source: a male donor with ankylosing spondylitis.

This clonotype was seen ten or more times. The gene calls are TRBV12-3 or TRBV12-4 and TRBJ2-1; 9 bases fit TRBD2. V shed 6 bases and J 3 bases; nucleotides not matched to a gene: 6. The CDR3 contains 15 residues. The CDR3: CASSRDSGSYNEQFF. The CDR3 coding sequence is TGTGCCAGCAGCCGTGATAGCGGGAGCTACAATGAGCAGTTCTTC.

This chain connects TRBV7-7 to TRBJ2-5; D is perhaps TRBD2 (6 bases). Per germline, CDR1 SSHAT and CDR2 FNYEAQ (reference sequence). The CDR3 is made up of 16 amino acids. Between the trimmed V and J ends, which lost 5 bases and 5 bases, there was a span of 21 bases. The CDR3 spells CASSQPRDLNQETQYF. Here the CDR3 DNA reads TGTGCCAGCAGCCAGCCCCGGGACTTGAATCAGGAGACCCAGTACTTC.

This chain joins TRBV28 and TRBJ2-1; D unclear. Germline CDR1 MDHEN, CDR2 SYDVKM. V was pared by 2 bases and J by 10 bases, with 9 bases between. This CDR3 contains 12 residues. The CDR3 DNA is TGTGCCAGCAGTTTAAAAGTCATCGAGCAGTTCTTC. Translating gives CASSLKVIEQFF. The entire variable domain, with the rest obtained from reference TRBV28 and TRBJ2-1, is as follows: DVKVTQSSRYLVKRTGEKVFLECVQDMDHENMFWYRQDPGLGLRLIYFSYDVKMKEKGDIPEGYSVSREKKERFSLILESASTNQTSMYLCASSLKVIEQFFGPGTRLTVL.

V is TRBV12-3 or TRBV12-4 and J is TRBJ2-5, with TRBD1 matching over 9 bases. After removal of 6 bases from V and 5 bases from J, the junction contained 7 bases not matched to a gene. This CDR3 contains 14 residues. As DNA, the CDR3 is TGTGCCAGCAGGGAGACAGGGGGTCCGGAGACCCAGTACTTC. This sequence encodes CASRETGGPETQYF.

The CDR3 loop reads CSVVVTLNTGELFF. The CDR3 nucleotides are TGCAGCGTTGTGGTCACACTCAACACCGGGGAGCTGTTTTTT. V is TRBV29-1 and J is TRBJ2-2; D gene ambiguous. Trimming removed 4 bases at V and 2 bases at J, with 11 bases between. CDR3 length: 14 amino acids. CDR1 SQVTM and CDR2 ANQGSEA come from the germline V gene.

This clonotype was observed a handful of times. The chain joins TRBV7-2 to TRBJ2-1; no clear D. V gave up 8 bases and J gave up 1 base, with 12 bases separating them. CDR3 length: 14 residues. Germline CDR1 SGHTA, CDR2 FQGNSA. CDR3 DNA: TGTGCCAGCGCAAGGTCTGGGTCCTACAATGAGCAGTTCTTC. Translating it yields CASARSGSYNEQFF.

Only a few counts were recorded for this clonotype. V and J are TRBV6-5 and TRBJ2-7; D is perhaps TRBD1 (6 bases). Trimming removed 0 bases at V and 5 bases at J, with 11 bases between. Per germline, CDR1 MNHEY and CDR2 SVGAGI. This CDR3 spans 14 amino acids. The CDR3 is CASSYSRDTNEQYF. The CDR3 nucleotides are TGTGCCAGCAGTTACTCGAGGGACACTAACGAGCAGTACTTC.

V is TRBV7-9 and J is TRBJ2-3; no clear D. The CDR3 has 12 amino acids. Per germline, CDR1 SEHNR and CDR2 FQNEAQ (reference sequence). Trimming removed 9 bases at V and 6 bases at J, with 13 bases between. CDR3 sequence (DNA): TGTGCCAGGAGCGATAGGGCGGATACGCAGTATTTT. It translates to CARSDRADTQYF.

This sequence joins TRBV18 and TRBJ2-1; 9 bases are a match to TRBD1. V shed 3 bases and J 6 bases; nucleotides not matched to a gene: 15. The germline gives CDR1 KGHSH, CDR2 LQKENI. The CDR3 extends over 18 amino acids. CDR3 coding DNA: TGTGCCAGCTCACCCGGGACAGGGTTCGGTAGCGGATCCAATGAGCAGTTCTTC. Translation gives CASSPGTGFGSGSNEQFF. The full variable domain, completed using reference TRBV18 and TRBJ2-1, is NAGVMQNPRHLVRRRGQEARLRCSPMKGHSHVYWYRQLPEEGLKFMVYLQKENIIDESGMPKERFSAEFPKEGPSILRIQQVVRGDSAAYFCASSPGTGFGSGSNEQFFGPGTRLTVL.

This clonotype was counted between two and nine times. The chain links TRBV6-5 to TRBJ2-4, with D tentatively TRBD1 (6 bases). The CDR3 sequence is 16 residues long. Germline V lookup: CDR1 MNHEY, CDR2 SVGAGI. Trimming removed 4 bases at V and 1 base at J, with 14 bases between. CDR3 protein: CASSSPTGTAKNIQYF. CDR3 in DNA: TGTGCCAGCAGTTCCCCGACAGGAACCGCCAAAAACATTCAGTACTTC.

This chain links TRBV18 with TRBJ2-5, with D hard to call. CDR1 KGHSH and CDR2 LQKENI come from the germline V gene. Trimming shortened V by 0 bases and J by 5 bases, and 10 bases separated the two germline ends. The length of the CDR3 is 14 residues. This CDR3 is CASSPPVARETQYF. For the CDR3, the DNA is TGTGCCAGCTCACCACCTGTCGCCAGGGAGACCCAGTACTTC.

The genes are TRBV12-3 or TRBV12-4 and TRBJ2-3; 7 nucleotides agree with TRBD2. J lost 0 bases, V lost 5 bases, and 5 bases had no gene match. CDR3 length: 15 residues. The CDR3 here is CASSSREVSTDTQYF. The CDR3 DNA is TGTGCCAGCAGTAGTCGGGAGGTGAGCACAGATACGCAGTATTTT.

The chain recombines TRBV20-1 with TRBJ2-7, with D hard to call. The germline V and J ends were trimmed by 0 bases and 6 bases, with 12 bases remaining between them. The CDR3 spans 13 residues. From germline, CDR1 is DFQATT and CDR2 SNEGSKA (reference sequence). CDR3 DNA sequence: TGCAGTGCTAGAGATCAACGGCACGGCGAGCAGTACTTC. It translates to CSARDQRHGEQYF.

This chain uses TRBV6-1 with TRBJ2-2, with D perhaps matching TRBD1 or TRBD2 (5 bases each). There are 17 residues in the CDR3. Germline CDR1 and CDR2: MNHNS and SASEGT. Trimming removed 7 bases at V and 1 base at J, with 19 bases between. As DNA, the CDR3 is TGTGCCAGCACCCGCCTGCTTGGGGACGGGAACACCGGGGAGCTGTTTTTT. It codes for CASTRLLGDGNTGELFF.

This clonotype was counted only a few times. This chain connects TRBV18 to TRBJ1-1; D is unclear. The CDR3 runs 13 residues. The V gene's germline CDR1 is KGHSH and CDR2 LQKENI. The V end lost 4 bases, the J end lost 0 bases, and 6 bases lay between the germline ends. Here the CDR3 reads CASSQMVNTEAFF. The CDR3 region has the DNA TGTGCCAGCTCACAGATGGTGAACACTGAAGCTTTCTTT.

The chain combines TRBV7-3 with TRBJ2-1; no firm D call. The V and J ends lost 2 bases and 0 bases respectively, with 14 bases between them. CDR1 and CDR2 (germline): SGHTA, FQGTGA. The CDR3 spans 17 residues. The CDR3 sequence is CASSLLSPGTSYNEQFF. As DNA, the CDR3 is TGTGCCAGCAGCTTACTGTCTCCGGGTACCTCCTACAATGAGCAGTTCTTC.

CDR3 loop: CASSQGRQGVSETQYF. CDR3 nucleotides: TGTGCCAGCAGCCAGGGCCGACAGGGAGTAAGCGAGACCCAGTACTTC. V is TRBV7-9 and J is TRBJ2-5; TRBD1 agrees at 7 bases. Trimming took 5 bases from V and 5 from J; bases not matched to a gene: 14. Per the germline V gene, CDR1 is SEHNR and CDR2 is FQNEAQ (reference sequence). The CDR3 extends over 16 amino acids.